The 5 T cell receptor beta chains presented below share a single source sample, sequenced in a study of beta chain features in type 1 diabetes. Whole-study results and caveats: Shortening that was moderate but significant affected the TCRB CDR3s of Type 1 diabetes patients in all four CD4+ subsets.

Antigens for these TCRs are unknown. Of the isolated RNA, all was reverse transcribed, and so the sequenced material was expressed TCRB transcripts. Clones were sequenced by immunoSEQ multiplex PCR, and TCRdb holds only the in-frame ones, with some missing. The sample has 600,000 or so clones, approximately 13% seen once. Source material: naive CD4+ T cells from blood. Every receptor here comes from a man aged 25-45 years with type 1 diabetes.

This rearrangement joins TRBV11-2 to TRBJ2-3; D not resolved. Germline V CDR1 and CDR2: SGHAT, FQNNGV. The CDR3 totals 13 residues. V dropped 1 base and J dropped 5 bases, with 7 bases sitting between them. The CDR3 nucleotides are TGTGCCAGCAGCTTAGCGGACGAAGATACGCAGTATTTT. Protein product: CASSLADEDTQYF.

The chain recombines TRBV10-3 with TRBJ1-2, with 7 nucleotides matching TRBD1. The trim removed 2 bases at V and 2 bases at J, leaving 14 bases unmatched. The CDR3 is made up of 18 amino acids. Germline V gene sequence: CDR1 ENHRY, CDR2 SYGVKD. The CDR3 reads CAISETGDPTPANYGYTF. The CDR3, as DNA: TGTGCCATCAGTGAGACAGGGGACCCGACACCAGCCAACTATGGCTACACCTTC.

This clone turned up a few times. The CDR3 is CASSATGGTDTQYF. The CDR3, as DNA: TGTGCCAGCAGTGCGACAGGGGGTACAGATACGCAGTATTTT. The V and J genes are TRBV2 and TRBJ2-3, with 9 bases aligning to TRBD1. Looked up from germline, CDR1 is SNHLY and CDR2 is FYNNEI. The V and J ends lost 4 bases and 3 bases, in that order; junction bases with no gene match: 2. The CDR3 is 14 residues long.

This clone was detected a few times. The chain combines TRBV2 with TRBJ2-7, with 7 bases aligning to TRBD1. The CDR3 spans 13 residues. Looked up from germline, CDR1 is SNHLY and CDR2 is FYNNEI. The V segment lost 6 bases and the J segment 3 bases; nucleotides outside the gene matches: 5. For the CDR3, the DNA is TGTGCCAGCAGGCCGGGGACAGACTACGAGCAGTACTTC. Protein product: CASRPGTDYEQYF.

This clone was picked up one time. This chain connects TRBV18 to TRBJ1-2, with D possibly being TRBD1 (5 bases). Trimming removed 3 bases at V and 0 bases at J, with 11 bases between. This CDR3 region has 15 residues. Germline CDR1 reads KGHSH; CDR2 reads LQKENI. For the CDR3, the DNA is TGTGCCAGCTCACCTAATCCGACAGCTAACTATGGCTACACCTTC. It specifies CASSPNPTANYGYTF.